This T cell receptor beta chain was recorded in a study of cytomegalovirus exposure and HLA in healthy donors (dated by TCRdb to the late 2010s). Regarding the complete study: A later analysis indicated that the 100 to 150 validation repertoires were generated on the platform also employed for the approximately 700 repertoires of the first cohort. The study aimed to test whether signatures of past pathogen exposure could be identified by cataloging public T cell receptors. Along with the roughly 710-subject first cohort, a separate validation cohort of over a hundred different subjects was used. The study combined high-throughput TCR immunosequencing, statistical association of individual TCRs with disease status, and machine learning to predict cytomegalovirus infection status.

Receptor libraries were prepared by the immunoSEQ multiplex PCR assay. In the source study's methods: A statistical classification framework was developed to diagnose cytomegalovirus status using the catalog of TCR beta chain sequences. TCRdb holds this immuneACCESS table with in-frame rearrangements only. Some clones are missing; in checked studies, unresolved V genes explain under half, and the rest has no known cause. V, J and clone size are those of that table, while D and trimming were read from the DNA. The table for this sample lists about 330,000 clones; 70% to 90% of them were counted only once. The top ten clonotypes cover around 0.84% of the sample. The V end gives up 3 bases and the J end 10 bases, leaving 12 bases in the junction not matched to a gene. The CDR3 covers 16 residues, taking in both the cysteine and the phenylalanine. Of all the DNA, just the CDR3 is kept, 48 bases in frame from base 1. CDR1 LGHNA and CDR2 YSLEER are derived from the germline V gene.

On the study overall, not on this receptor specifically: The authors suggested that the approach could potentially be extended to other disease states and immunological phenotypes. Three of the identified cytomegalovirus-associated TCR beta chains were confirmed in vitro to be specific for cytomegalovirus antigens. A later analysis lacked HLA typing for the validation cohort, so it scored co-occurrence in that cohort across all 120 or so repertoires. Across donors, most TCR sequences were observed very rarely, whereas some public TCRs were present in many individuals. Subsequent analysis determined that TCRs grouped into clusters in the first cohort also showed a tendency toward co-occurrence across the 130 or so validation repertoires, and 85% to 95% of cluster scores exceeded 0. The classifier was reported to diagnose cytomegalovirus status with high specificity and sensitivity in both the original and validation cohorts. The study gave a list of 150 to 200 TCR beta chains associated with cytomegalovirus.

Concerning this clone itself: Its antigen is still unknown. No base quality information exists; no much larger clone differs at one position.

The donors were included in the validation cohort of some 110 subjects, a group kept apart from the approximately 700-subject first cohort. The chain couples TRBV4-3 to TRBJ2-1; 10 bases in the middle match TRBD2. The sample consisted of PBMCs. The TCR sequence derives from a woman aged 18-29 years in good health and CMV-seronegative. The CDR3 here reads CASSHEPGLAQKEQFF. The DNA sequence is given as TGCGCCAGCAGCCACGAACCGGGACTAGCGCAGAAGGAGCAGTTCTTC.